These 17 T cell receptor beta chains originate from one sample sequenced in a study of beta chain features in type 1 diabetes. Study-wide findings and caveats: Type 1 diabetes patients had TCRB CDR3s that were shorter (moderately but significantly so) in all four CD4+ subsets.

As every portion of the isolated RNA was reverse transcribed, the sequencing read expressed TCRB transcripts. The method was immunoSEQ multiplex PCR; TCRdb's version includes in-frame clones alone and lacks a portion of them. The profile shows about 28,000 clones, 65% of them singletons. These receptors' targets are unknown. Sequenced input: Tregs from blood. These receptors were taken from a woman between 25 and 40 years old with type 1 diabetes.

The V call is TRBV30, the J call TRBJ2-7, with D tentatively TRBD2 (7 bases). Deletions cut 5 bases from V and 3 bases from J, with 14 bases between. The CDR3 sequence is 13 residues long. The germline V gene encodes CDR1 GTSNPN and CDR2 SVGIG (reference sequence). In nucleotides, the CDR3 is TGTGCCTGGCATCAAGGGGGGGGCTACGAGCAGTACTTC. This translates into CAWHQGGGYEQYF.

This chain connects TRBV18 to TRBJ1-1, with 7 bases fitting TRBD1. CDR3 length equals 17 residues. Losses at the gene ends were 2 bases for V and 1 base for J; bases not matched to a gene: 10. Germline CDR1 KGHSH, CDR2 LQKENI. CDR3 nucleotides: TGTGCCAGCTCACCAAACTTAGTGCAGGGGGGGAACACTGAAGCTTTCTTT. This codes for CASSPNLVQGGNTEAFF.

This chain joins TRBV30 and TRBJ2-5; 7 bases agree with TRBD1. The CDR3 extends over 13 amino acids. Germline-derived CDR1 and CDR2 are GTSNPN and SVGIG (reference sequence). After removal of 4 bases from V and 5 bases from J, the junction contained 7 bases not matched to a gene. CDR3 sequence reads: CAWTRGGEETQYF. The CDR3 DNA reads as TGTGCCTGGACGAGAGGGGGCGAGGAGACCCAGTACTTC. The full variable domain, completed using reference TRBV30 and TRBJ2-5, is SQTIHQWPATLVQPVGSPLSLECTVEGTSNPNLYWYRQAAGRGLQLLFYSVGIGQISSEVPQNLSASRPQDRQFILSSKKLLLSDSGFYLCAWTRGGEETQYFGPGTRLLVL.

This clone turned up a few times. This chain links TRBV6-1 with TRBJ2-5; 8 bases line up with TRBD1. The CDR3 covers 14 residues. With 4 bases clipped from V and 1 base from J, the junction kept 2 bases outside the gene matches. Germline values: CDR1 MNHNS, CDR2 SASEGT. The CDR3 protein is CASSVGQGQETQYF. The DNA for the CDR3 is TGTGCCAGCAGTGTCGGACAGGGCCAAGAGACCCAGTACTTC.

V usage is TRBV9 and J usage is TRBJ2-7; 9 bases line up with TRBD2. Germline V lookup: CDR1 SGDLS, CDR2 YYNGEE. This CDR3 is built from 16 residues. V lost 0 bases to trimming and J lost 0 bases; unmatched junction nucleotides: 4. Here the CDR3 reads CASSVGGSGSSYEQYF. The CDR3, as DNA: TGTGCCAGCAGCGTAGGGGGTAGCGGGAGCTCCTACGAGCAGTACTTC.

In this sample, this clone turned up a few times. The V gene is TRBV19, the J gene TRBJ1-2, with D possibly matching TRBD1 (6 bases). V shed 3 bases and J shed 7 bases, with 9 bases lying between them. Germline values: CDR1 LNHDA, CDR2 SQIVND (reference sequence). The CDR3 contains 12 residues. The CDR3 is CASSIQGSGYTF. In DNA form, the CDR3 reads TGTGCCAGTAGTATCCAGGGGTCTGGCTACACCTTC.

This rearrangement joins TRBV9 to TRBJ2-1; 9 bases match TRBD1. From germline, CDR1 is SGDLS and CDR2 YYNGEE. Trimming cost V 3 bases and J 5 bases; bases outside gene matches: 9. The CDR3 spans 16 residues. The CDR3 DNA follows: TGTGCCAGCAGCGACCCCCGGGACAGGGTGGACAATGAGCAGTTCTTC. Translation: CASSDPRDRVDNEQFF.

The rearrangement joins TRBV7-9 to TRBJ2-7; D unclear. This CDR3 is built from 13 residues. Germline V gene sequence: CDR1 SEHNR, CDR2 FQNEAQ (reference sequence). The germline V and J ends were trimmed by 3 bases and 3 bases, with 9 bases remaining between them. In DNA, the CDR3 is TGTGCCAGCAGCTTTGGCAGTCTCTACGAGCAGTACTTC. Its protein is CASSFGSLYEQYF.

This sequence joins TRBV2 and TRBJ1-5, with D tentatively TRBD1 (5 bases). V lost 7 bases, J lost 0 bases, and 19 bases lay in between. The germline gives CDR1 SNHLY, CDR2 FYNNEI. The CDR3 is made up of 17 amino acids. CDR3 in amino acids: CASKRGQAMTSNQPQHF. Written as DNA, the CDR3 is TGTGCCAGCAAAAGGGGTCAGGCTATGACTAGCAATCAGCCCCAGCATTTT.

The table lists this clone with a few counts. The V and J genes are TRBV23-1 and TRBJ2-2; no reliable D call. TRBV23-1 is sorted into the ORF group, with uncertain function. V gave up 4 bases and J gave up 8 bases, with 17 bases separating them. The CDR3 is 15 residues long. The CDR3 DNA reads as TGCGCCAGCAGTCCCTTATACTTCCCCACGGGGGAGCTGTTTTTT. Protein: CASSPLYFPTGELFF.

The chain is built from TRBV5-1 and TRBJ2-7; no reliable D call. Trimming pared 1 base from V and 6 bases from J, leaving 5 bases between. Germline V CDR1 and CDR2: SGHRS, YFSETQ. CDR3 size: 11 residues. In nucleotides, the CDR3 is TGCGCCAGCAGCTTGCAGCGCGAGCAGTACTTC. This sequence encodes CASSLQREQYF.

This clone was picked up a small number of times. This chain uses TRBV6-1 with TRBJ2-2; maybe TRBD2 (6 bases). Germline CDR1 is MNHNS and CDR2 is SASEGT. The CDR3 has 14 amino acids. The V end lost 3 bases, the J end lost 4 bases, and 9 bases lay between the germline ends. In DNA form, the CDR3 reads TGTGCCAGCAGTGAGCGGGGAAGCACCGGGGAGCTGTTTTTT. As protein: CASSERGSTGELFF.

This clone was observed a handful of times. The chain has TRBV7-9 and TRBJ1-2, with D unclear. CDR1 is SEHNR and CDR2 is FQNEAQ in the germline V gene (reference sequence). The CDR3 loop spans 14 amino acids. V was trimmed by 0 bases and J by 11 bases, leaving 16 bases between them. CDR3 loop: CASSLAAQVPLYTF. The CDR3 region has the DNA TGTGCCAGCAGCTTAGCGGCGCAGGTCCCTCTGTACACCTTC.

The V gene is TRBV6-6, the J gene TRBJ2-7; 7 bases fit TRBD1. V was pared by 4 bases and J by 2 bases, with 11 bases of the junction left unmatched. Germline V lookup: CDR1 MNHNY, CDR2 SVGAGI (reference sequence). This CDR3 comprises 16 residues. The CDR3 sequence: CASSFFRVTGAYEQYF. CDR3 DNA: TGTGCCAGCAGTTTTTTCAGAGTAACAGGGGCCTACGAGCAGTACTTC.

With respect to this clone: At one end, the junction sequence differs from germline, possibly due to a read error. This chain connects TRBV11-2 to TRBJ2-7, with D perhaps TRBD2 (5 bases). Per the germline V gene, CDR1 is SGHAT and CDR2 is FQNNGV. The CDR3 length is 15 residues. Here the CDR3 reads CTSSLAPGISYEQYF. CDR3 DNA sequence: TGTACCAGCAGCTTAGCTCCCGGGATTTCCTACGAGCAGTACTTC. Supplemented by reference TRBV11-2 and TRBJ2-7, the full variable domain reads EAGVAQSPRYKIIEKRQSVAFWCNPISGHATLYWYQQILGQGPKLLIQFQNNGVVDDSQLPKDRFSAERLKGVDSTLKIQPAKLEDSAVYLCTSSLAPGISYEQYFGPGTRLTVT.

This clone was observed a handful of times. The V and J genes are TRBV19 and TRBJ2-4, with a tentative D call TRBD1 (6 bases). Trimming left V 4 bases short and J 0 bases short, with 10 bases between. Germline V gene sequence: CDR1 LNHDA, CDR2 SQIVND (reference sequence). The CDR3 is made up of 15 amino acids. The chain's CDR3 is CASSTRGLAKNIQYF. The CDR3 nucleotides are TGTGCCAGTAGTACCAGGGGCTTAGCCAAAAACATTCAGTACTTC.

The chain carries TRBV10-3 and TRBJ2-1, with D perhaps TRBD2 (6 bases). Germline CDR1 is ENHRY and CDR2 is SYGVKD. Trimming removed 6 bases from V and 4 bases from J, with 25 bases in between. The CDR3 sequence is 18 residues long. The CDR3, as DNA: TGTGCCATCAGCGGGAGCGGTAAATCGGGACGACATTACAATGAGCAGTTCTTC. Its protein product is CAISGSGKSGRHYNEQFF.